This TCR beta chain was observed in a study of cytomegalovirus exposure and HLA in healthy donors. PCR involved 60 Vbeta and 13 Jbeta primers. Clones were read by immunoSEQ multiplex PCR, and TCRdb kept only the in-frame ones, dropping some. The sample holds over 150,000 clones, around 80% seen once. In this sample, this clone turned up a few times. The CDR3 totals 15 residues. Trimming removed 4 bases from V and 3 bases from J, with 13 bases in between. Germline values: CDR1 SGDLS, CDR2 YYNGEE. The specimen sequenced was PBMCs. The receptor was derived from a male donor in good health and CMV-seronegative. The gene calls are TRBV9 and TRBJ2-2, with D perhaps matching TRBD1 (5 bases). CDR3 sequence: CASSPPLGDTGELFF. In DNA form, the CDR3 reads TGTGCCAGCAGCCCCCCTCTAGGGGACACCGGGGAGCTGTTTTTT.